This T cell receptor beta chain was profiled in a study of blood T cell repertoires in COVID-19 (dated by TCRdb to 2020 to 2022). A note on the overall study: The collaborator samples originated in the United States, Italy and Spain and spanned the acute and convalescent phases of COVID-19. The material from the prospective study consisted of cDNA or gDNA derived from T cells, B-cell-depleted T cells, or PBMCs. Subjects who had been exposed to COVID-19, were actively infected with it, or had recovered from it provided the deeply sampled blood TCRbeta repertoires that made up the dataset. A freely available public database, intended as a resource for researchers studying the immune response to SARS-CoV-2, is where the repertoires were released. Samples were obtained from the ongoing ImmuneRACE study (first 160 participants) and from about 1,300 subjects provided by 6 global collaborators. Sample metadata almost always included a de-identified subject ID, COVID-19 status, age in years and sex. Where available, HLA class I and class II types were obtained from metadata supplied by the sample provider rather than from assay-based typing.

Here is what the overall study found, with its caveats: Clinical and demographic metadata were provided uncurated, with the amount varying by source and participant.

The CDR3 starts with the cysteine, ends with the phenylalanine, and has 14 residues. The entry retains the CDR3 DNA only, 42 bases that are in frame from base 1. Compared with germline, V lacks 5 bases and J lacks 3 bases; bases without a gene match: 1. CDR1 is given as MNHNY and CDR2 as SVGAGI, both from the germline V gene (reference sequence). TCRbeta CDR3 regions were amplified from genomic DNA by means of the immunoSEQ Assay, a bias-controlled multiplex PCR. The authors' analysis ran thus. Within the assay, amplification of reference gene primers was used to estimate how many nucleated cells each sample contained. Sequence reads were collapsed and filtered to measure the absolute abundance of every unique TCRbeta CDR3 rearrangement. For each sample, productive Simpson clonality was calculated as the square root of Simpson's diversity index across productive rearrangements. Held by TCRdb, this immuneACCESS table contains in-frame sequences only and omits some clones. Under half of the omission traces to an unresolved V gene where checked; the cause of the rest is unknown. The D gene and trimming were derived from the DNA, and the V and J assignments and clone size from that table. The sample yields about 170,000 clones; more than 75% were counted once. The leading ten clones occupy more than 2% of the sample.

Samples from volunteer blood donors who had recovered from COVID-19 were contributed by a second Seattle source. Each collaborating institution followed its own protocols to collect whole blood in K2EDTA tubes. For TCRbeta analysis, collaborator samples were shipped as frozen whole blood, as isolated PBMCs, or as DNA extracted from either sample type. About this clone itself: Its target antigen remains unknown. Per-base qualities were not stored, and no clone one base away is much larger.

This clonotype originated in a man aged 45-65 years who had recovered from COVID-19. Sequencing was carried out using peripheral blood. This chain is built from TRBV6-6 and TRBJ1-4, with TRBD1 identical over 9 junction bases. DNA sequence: TGTGCCAGCAGTACAGGGGGCTCTAATGAAAAACTGTTTTTT. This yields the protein CASSTGGSNEKLFF.